This passage covers 29 T cell receptor beta chains from one sample sequenced in a study of cytomegalovirus exposure and HLA in healthy donors. The table came from immunoSEQ multiplex PCR; TCRdb's copy has only in-frame clones and leaves some out. Of fewer than 90,000 clones listed, approximately 84% are singletons. The sample was PBMCs. The receptors derive from a woman aged 18-30 years in good health and CMV-seropositive.

This clone was seen only once. CDR3 in DNA: TGCGCCAGCAGGTTCGACAGGGGAGATAGAGAGACCCAGTACTTC. Amino acid sequence: CASRFDRGDRETQYF. This chain links TRBV5-1 with TRBJ2-5; 8 nucleotides align to TRBD1. V shed 5 bases and J 4 bases; nucleotides not matched to a gene: 10. The CDR3 sequence is 15 residues long. Germline V gene lookup returns CDR1 SGHRS and CDR2 YFSETQ. Full variable domain (rest looked up from reference TRBV5-1 and TRBJ2-5): KAGVTQTPRYLIKTRGQQVTLSCSPISGHRSVSWYQQTPGQGLQFLFEYFSETQRNKGNFPGRFSGRQFSNSRSEMNVSTLELGDSALYLCASRFDRGDRETQYFGPGTRLLVL.

To note about this clone: Other DNA variants within this sample encode the same CDR3. The chain uses TRBV5-1 and TRBJ2-7; D is unclear. Germline V gene lookup returns CDR1 SGHRS and CDR2 YFSETQ. V shed 5 bases and J shed 4 bases, with 7 bases lying between them. The CDR3 is 11 amino acids. The CDR3 DNA reads TGCGCCAGCAGTTCGAGTTACGAGCAGTACTTC. Protein: CASSSSYEQYF.

This sequence joins TRBV7-9 and TRBJ1-6; TRBD1 is a possible D gene (6 bases). The CDR3 consists of 12 residues. Germline-derived CDR1 and CDR2 are SEHNR and FQNEAQ (reference sequence). V was pared by 2 bases and J by 14 bases, with 10 bases between. The CDR3, as DNA: TGTGCCAGCAGCTTAAACAGGGATACCCTCCACTTT. This translates into CASSLNRDTLHF.

This chain joins TRBV27 and TRBJ1-1, with D perhaps matching TRBD1 (5 bases). The CDR3 sequence is 13 residues long. The V gene lost 2 bases and the J gene lost 4 bases, with 8 bases spanning the gap. Germline V gives CDR1 MNHEY, CDR2 SMNVEV (reference sequence). The CDR3 DNA is TGTGCCAGCAGTTTAAGCCAGGGCACTGAAGCTTTCTTT. Translation gives CASSLSQGTEAFF.

This clone was counted only a few times. The chain is built from TRBV4-1 and TRBJ1-5; D uncertain. This CDR3 spans 16 amino acids. Trimming took 0 bases from V and 3 from J, leaving 12 bases between them. The germline V gene has CDR1 MGHRA and CDR2 YSYEKL. The CDR3 DNA sequence: TGCGCCAGCAGCCAAGAAAGCGGACGGAACAATCAGCCCCAGCATTTT. It is translated as CASSQESGRNNQPQHF.

Comments on this clone: Other DNA sequences within the sample encode an identical CDR3. V is TRBV2 and J is TRBJ1-5; 12 bases map to TRBD1. Germline CDR1 SNHLY, CDR2 FYNNEI. Trimming took 7 bases from V and 6 from J; bases not matched to a gene: 4. This CDR3 contains 14 residues. CDR3 residues: CASTGTGGRQPQHF. CDR3 DNA: TGTGCCAGCACCGGGACAGGGGGCCGTCAGCCCCAGCATTTT.

The chain links TRBV29-1 to TRBJ2-5, with D maybe TRBD1 (6 bases). Germline V gene lookup returns CDR1 SQVTM and CDR2 ANQGSEA. The germline V and J ends were trimmed by 5 bases and 4 bases, with 14 bases remaining between them. The CDR3 has 13 residues. The CDR3, as DNA: TGCAGCGTTACCGAGACAGGAACAGAGACCCAGTACTTC. As protein: CSVTETGTETQYF.

This clone was counted between two and nine times. CDR3 loop: CASSLGTRQDHGYTF. Here the CDR3 DNA reads TGTGCCAGCAGCTTAGGGACTAGACAGGACCATGGCTACACCTTC. V is TRBV7-9 and J is TRBJ1-2; possible D gene TRBD1, 6 bases. V gave up 1 base and J gave up 6 bases, with 15 bases separating them. Germline CDR1 and CDR2: SEHNR and FQNEAQ (reference sequence). The CDR3 sequence is 15 residues long.

The J gene is TRBJ1-6, the V gene TRBV25-1; D call uncertain. Trimming cost V 3 bases and J 5 bases, with 8 bases left between them. This CDR3 has 14 residues. CDR1 and CDR2 from the germline V gene are MGHDK and SYGVNS. The CDR3 is CASSDSLNNSPLHF. CDR3 nucleotides: TGTGCCAGCAGTGACAGTCTCAATAATTCACCCCTCCACTTT.

The chain uses TRBV10-2 and TRBJ2-7; 10 bases are a match to TRBD1. This CDR3 spans 14 amino acids. V lost 6 bases and J lost 4; bases outside the gene matches: 6. Germline assignment: CDR1 WSHSY and CDR2 SAAADI. CDR3 nucleotide sequence: TGCGCCAGCAGGGCGGGACAGGGGACTTACGAGCAGTACTTC. Amino acid sequence: CASRAGQGTYEQYF.

This chain links TRBV6-1 with TRBJ2-7; 8 bases are shared with TRBD1. Trimming at V came to 1 base and at J to 3 bases, leaving 2 bases not matched to a gene. The germline gives CDR1 MNHNS, CDR2 SASEGT. The CDR3 is made up of 14 amino acids. The chain's CDR3 is CASSEDRGFYEQYF. The CDR3 DNA reads as TGTGCCAGCAGTGAAGACAGGGGGTTCTACGAGCAGTACTTC.

The gene calls are TRBV7-2 and TRBJ2-5; 11 nucleotides align to TRBD2. Trimming cost V 3 bases and J 2 bases; bases outside gene matches: 5. This CDR3 comprises 16 residues. Germline values: CDR1 SGHTA, CDR2 FQGNSA. The CDR3 DNA sequence: TGTGCCAGCAGCTTGGCCACTAGCGGGGGTCAAGAGACCCAGTACTTC. Residues: CASSLATSGGQETQYF.

The chain uses TRBV30 and TRBJ2-2, with D possibly being TRBD1 (6 bases). The germline V gene has CDR1 GTSNPN and CDR2 SVGIG (reference sequence). This CDR3 is 14 amino acids long. Trimming shortened V by 2 bases and J by 3 bases, and 10 bases separated the two germline ends. CDR3: CAWSQGLDTGELFF. The DNA for the CDR3 is TGTGCCTGGAGTCAGGGGCTGGACACCGGGGAGCTGTTTTTT.

This clone was seen only a few times. The chain carries TRBV2 and TRBJ1-5; D not resolved. Germline V gene data show CDR1 as SNHLY and CDR2 as FYNNEI. The V and J ends lost 7 bases and 6 bases respectively, with 16 bases between them. This CDR3 is built from 14 residues. DNA of the CDR3: TGTGCCAGCACCGCACGGGGTTCAACTCAGCCCCAGCATTTT. It codes for CASTARGSTQPQHF.

This chain uses TRBV30 with TRBJ2-7; the match to TRBD1 covers 9 bases. After removal of 2 bases from V and 0 bases from J, the junction contained 2 bases not matched to a gene. The CDR3 totals 14 residues. Germline lookup yields CDR1 GTSNPN and CDR2 SVGIG (reference sequence). CDR3 region: CAWSTGGRSYEQYF. DNA of the CDR3: TGTGCCTGGAGTACAGGGGGCCGCTCCTACGAGCAGTACTTC.

This clone was counted a single time. The chain recombines TRBV4-2 with TRBJ2-1; 9 nucleotides match TRBD1. Trimming cost V 2 bases and J 3 bases; bases outside gene matches: 2. The CDR3 runs 15 residues. Germline V CDR1 and CDR2: LGHNA, YNFKEQ. The CDR3, as DNA: TGTGCCAGCAGCCAATCGACAGGGGGCTACAATGAGCAGTTCTTC. It translates to CASSQSTGGYNEQFF.

The chain carries TRBV14 and TRBJ1-3; unclear D gene. Germline lookup yields CDR1 SGHDN and CDR2 FVKESK. This CDR3 is 12 amino acids long. V lost 0 bases, J lost 15 bases, and 12 bases lay in between. The CDR3 bases are TGTGCCAGCAGCCAAGAAGTTGGGCCCTCATATTTT. Translated: CASSQEVGPSYF.

The chain has TRBV7-8 and TRBJ2-7, with D possibly matching TRBD1 (5 bases). The V gene lost 2 bases and the J gene lost 7 bases, with 15 bases spanning the gap. There are 14 residues in the CDR3. The germline CDR1 and CDR2 sequences are SGHVS and FQNEAQ. CDR3 residues: CASSLNRRVSEQYF. The CDR3 DNA is TGTGCCAGCAGCTTAAATCGCAGGGTCTCAGAGCAGTACTTC.

This rearrangement joins TRBV10-3 to TRBJ1-1; D is possibly TRBD1 (6 bases). V was shortened by 7 bases and J by 5 bases, with 14 bases between the two germline ends. This CDR3 contains 13 residues. Germline V gives CDR1 ENHRY, CDR2 SYGVKD. The DNA of the CDR3 is TGTGCCATCATGCCCACCCAGGGGACTGAAGCTTTCTTT. The encoded protein is CAIMPTQGTEAFF.

V usage is TRBV27 and J usage is TRBJ2-7; 7 positions match TRBD1. After removal of 6 bases from V and 0 bases from J, the junction contained 5 bases not matched to a gene. CDR1 MNHEY and CDR2 SMNVEV come from the germline V gene (reference sequence). The CDR3 runs to 14 residues. The CDR3 DNA reads as TGTGCCAGCAGGGATTGGACAGGCTCCTACGAGCAGTACTTC. Translated, it gives CASRDWTGSYEQYF.

The rearrangement joins TRBV11-2 to TRBJ2-5, with TRBD2 matching over 9 bases. J lost 5 bases, V lost 5 bases, and 18 bases had no gene match. This CDR3 spans 18 amino acids. In germline, CDR1 is SGHAT, CDR2 FQNNGV. CDR3 amino acids: CASSRGAASGAQGETQYF. In DNA, the CDR3 is TGTGCCAGCAGCAGAGGTGCGGCTAGCGGGGCACAGGGGGAGACCCAGTACTTC.

V is TRBV5-1 and J is TRBJ2-7, with 8 positions matching TRBD1. The V segment lost 1 base and the J segment 5 bases; nucleotides outside the gene matches: 8. This CDR3 has 15 residues. Germline lookup yields CDR1 SGHRS and CDR2 YFSETQ. The CDR3 reads CASSLRAGGQDEQYF. CDR3 in DNA: TGCGCCAGCAGCTTGCGGGCAGGGGGCCAGGACGAGCAGTACTTC.

The chain links TRBV7-2 to TRBJ1-2; 7 bases line up with TRBD1. CDR1 is SGHTA, CDR2 FQGNSA, per germline. The V and J ends lost 5 bases and 3 bases, in that order; junction bases with no gene match: 6. This CDR3 is 14 amino acids long. CDR3 amino acids: CASSDRGRDYGYTF. In DNA, the CDR3 is TGTGCCAGCAGCGATAGGGGGCGAGACTATGGCTACACCTTC.

The CDR3 nucleotides read TGTGCCAGCGCCGCGACGGGAGACGAGCAGTACTTC. This sequence encodes CASAATGDEQYF. This chain joins TRBV2 and TRBJ2-7; maybe TRBD2 (6 bases). This CDR3 spans 12 amino acids. Between the trimmed V and J ends, which lost 8 bases and 5 bases, there was a span of 13 bases. The germline CDR1 and CDR2 sequences are SNHLY and FYNNEI.

The J gene is TRBJ1-1, the V gene TRBV6-6; D is uncertain. Germline CDR1 and CDR2: MNHNY and SVGAGI (reference sequence). This CDR3 comprises 13 residues. With 6 bases removed from V and 6 bases from J, the gap between germline ends came to 14 bases. In DNA form, the CDR3 reads TGTGCCAGCAGCTCTTCCGGAGGGTCTGAAGCTTTCTTT. It encodes CASSSSGGSEAFF.

The chain combines TRBV28 with TRBJ1-1; D is uncertain. The germline V gene encodes CDR1 MDHEN and CDR2 SYDVKM. This CDR3 has 13 amino acids. V was clipped by 7 bases and J by 2 bases, with 11 bases between them. CDR3 coding DNA: TGTGCCAGCAACCTACCGCACAACACTGAAGCTTTCTTT. This encodes CASNLPHNTEAFF.

The chain is built from TRBV7-8 and TRBJ2-1; 11 positions match TRBD2. There are 15 residues in the CDR3. Germline V gives CDR1 SGHVS, CDR2 FQNEAQ. V gave up 5 bases and J gave up 9 bases; unmatched junction bases: 9. The CDR3 sequence: CASSDLVAGGGEQFF. CDR3 DNA: TGTGCCAGCAGCGACCTTGTAGCGGGGGGGGGTGAGCAGTTCTTC.

J is TRBJ2-7 and V is TRBV18; a weak D match, TRBD1 (6 bases). The CDR3 has 12 residues. V dropped 3 bases and J dropped 5 bases, with 8 bases sitting between them. From germline, CDR1 is KGHSH and CDR2 LQKENI. CDR3: CASSPTGNEQYF. The CDR3 nucleotides read TGTGCCAGCTCACCCACAGGGAACGAGCAGTACTTC. The variable domain in full, with the rest retrieved from reference TRBV18 and TRBJ2-7, is NAGVMQNPRHLVRRRGQEARLRCSPMKGHSHVYWYRQLPEEGLKFMVYLQKENIIDESGMPKERFSAEFPKEGPSILRIQQVVRGDSAAYFCASSPTGNEQYFGPGTRLTVT.

V and J are TRBV5-1 and TRBJ1-1, with a weak D call TRBD1 (5 bases). CDR1 is SGHRS, CDR2 YFSETQ, per germline. This CDR3 has 15 amino acids. V was trimmed by 3 bases and J by 0 bases, leaving 12 bases between them. The CDR3 nucleotides are TGCGCCAGCAGCTCACAGGTACCCATGAACACTGAAGCTTTCTTT. It translates to CASSSQVPMNTEAFF.